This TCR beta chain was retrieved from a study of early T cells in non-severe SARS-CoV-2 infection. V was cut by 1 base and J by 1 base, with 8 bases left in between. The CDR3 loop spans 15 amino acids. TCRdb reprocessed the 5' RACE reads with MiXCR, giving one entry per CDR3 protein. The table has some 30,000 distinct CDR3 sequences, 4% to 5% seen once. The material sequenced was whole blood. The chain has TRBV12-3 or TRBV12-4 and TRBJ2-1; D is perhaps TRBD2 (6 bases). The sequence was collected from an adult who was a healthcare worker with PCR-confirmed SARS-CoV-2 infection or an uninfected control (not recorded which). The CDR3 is CASSLGGVSYNEQFF. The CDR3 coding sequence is TGTGCCAGCAGTTTAGGCGGGGTATCCTACAATGAGCAGTTCTTC.